The clone carrying this T cell receptor (beta chain) occurred a few times. The antigen is not known. This sample was included in a study of T cells after yellow fever vaccination. Study summary: Fractions containing few cells were prepared with SMART-Seq v4 Ultra Low Input.

TCRdb called the 5' RACE reads again in MiXCR, with one record for every CDR3 protein. The sample gives 200,000 to 300,000 distinct CDR3 sequences, about 7% of which show up once; approximately 1% is in the top ten. Trimming pared 4 bases from V and 10 bases from J, leaving 20 bases between. This CDR3 is 15 amino acids long. Germline lookup yields CDR1 LGHDT and CDR2 YNNKEL (reference sequence). Study-wide results and caveats: Most clones from primary vaccination resurfaced after the booster (96% CD4, over 85% CD8).

This chain links TRBV3-1 with TRBJ2-1, with no clear D. Specimen: CD4+ T cells sorted from PBMCs, collected on the day of the yellow fever booster vaccination. The TCR originated in a young man who received the YFV17D yellow fever vaccine. CDR3 protein: CASSPPTGSSLEQFF. CDR3 nucleotide sequence: TGTGCCAGCAGCCCTCCGACCGGCAGTAGTCTGGAGCAGTTCTTC.